These 30 T cell receptor beta chains were sequenced from one sample in a study of T-cell reconstitution after alpha-beta-depleted transplantation in children. A TCRbeta library incorporating unique molecular identifiers was prepared. MiXCR was run by TCRdb on the PCR reads, yielding one entry per CDR3 protein. The profile shows hundreds of thousands of distinct CDR3 sequences, 6.5% to 9% of them singletons. The material was PBMCs, mostly from graft donor cells, obtained 180 days after TCRalphabeta/CD19-depleted stem cell transplant. The receptors stem from a male patient between 5 and 17 years old who had a stem cell transplant for acute lymphoblastic leukemia, so the T cells may come from the graft donor.

This clonotype was found many times. The chain joins TRBV28 to TRBJ2-7; TRBD1 agrees at 8 bases. The CDR3 consists of 16 residues. Germline CDR1 is MDHEN and CDR2 is SYDVKM. V was clipped by 5 bases and J by 2 bases; unmatched bases: 11. The CDR3 protein is CASSQRQGTITYEQYF. In DNA, the CDR3 is TGTGCCAGCAGTCAAAGACAGGGGACAATAACCTACGAGCAGTACTTC.

This clonotype was seen repeatedly, ten times or more. V gene TRBV28 combines with J gene TRBJ1-3; no firm D call. The V end lost 7 bases, the J end lost 3 bases, and 16 bases lay between the germline ends. The CDR3 loop spans 15 amino acids. Germline V gene sequence: CDR1 MDHEN, CDR2 SYDVKM. The CDR3 coding sequence is TGTGCCAGCACCGGGCCCTCCTTGAGTGGAAACACCATATATTTT. It translates to CASTGPSLSGNTIYF.

This clonotype was counted at least ten times. The V call is TRBV4-2, the J call TRBJ2-1; TRBD2 might be the D (7 bases). The CDR3 spans 17 residues. The V gene's germline CDR1 is LGHNA and CDR2 YNFKEQ. The germline V and J ends were trimmed by 0 bases and 4 bases, with 16 bases remaining between them. For the CDR3, the DNA is TGTGCCAGCAGCCAAGAATATCCCCGGGGGGCATACAATGAGCAGTTCTTC. As protein: CASSQEYPRGAYNEQFF.

Ten or more counts support this clonotype. The rearrangement links TRBV29-1 to TRBJ2-1, with D possibly TRBD2 on 5 matching bases. The CDR3 length is 13 residues. Trimming cost V 4 bases and J 6 bases, with 13 bases left between them. Looked up from germline, CDR1 is SQVTM and CDR2 is ANQGSEA. CDR3 nucleotides: TGCAGCGTTGCCGGGCTAGCAATCAATGAGCAGTTCTTC. This sequence encodes CSVAGLAINEQFF.

In this sample, this clonotype turned up many times. CDR3 sequence: CSATQREQFF. DNA of the CDR3: TGCAGTGCTACTCAGAGGGAGCAGTTCTTC. This chain links TRBV20-1 with TRBJ2-1; D remains unclear. This CDR3 comprises 10 residues. Germline V gives CDR1 DFQATT, CDR2 SNEGSKA (reference sequence). V lost 4 bases, J lost 10 bases, and 8 bases lay in between.

This clonotype was counted at least ten times. The rearrangement uses TRBV6-5 and TRBJ2-7, with a tentative D call TRBD2 (6 bases). V was pared by 7 bases and J by 3 bases, with 16 bases between. Germline loops: CDR1 MNHEY, CDR2 SVGAGI. The CDR3 extends over 14 amino acids. CDR3 in amino acids: CASIQRGYFYEQYF. CDR3 sequence (DNA): TGTGCCAGCATTCAACGGGGGTACTTCTACGAGCAGTACTTC.

This clonotype was counted many times. V usage is TRBV4-3 and J usage is TRBJ2-3; D is possibly TRBD2 (5 bases). Germline-derived CDR1 and CDR2 are LGHNA and YSLEER. V was trimmed by 4 bases and J by 6 bases, leaving 17 bases between them. The CDR3 length is 15 residues. CDR3 sequence reads: CASSPTRTRMDTQYF. In DNA form, the CDR3 reads TGCGCCAGCAGCCCCACAAGAACTAGAATGGATACGCAGTATTTT.

This clonotype was recorded at least ten times. V is TRBV20-1 and J is TRBJ2-1, with 7 bases lining up with TRBD2. Germline CDR1 DFQATT, CDR2 SNEGSKA (reference sequence). The CDR3 is made up of 13 amino acids. The V segment lost 6 bases and the J segment 4 bases; nucleotides outside the gene matches: 6. The CDR3: CSAYTSAYNEQFF. In DNA, the CDR3 is TGCAGTGCATATACTAGCGCGTACAATGAGCAGTTCTTC.

This clonotype came up many times. The chain recombines TRBV7-8 with TRBJ1-1, with a weak D call TRBD1 (6 bases). V was shortened by 11 bases and J by 7 bases, with 14 bases between the two germline ends. Germline V gene sequence: CDR1 SGHVS, CDR2 FQNEAQ. The CDR3 covers 11 residues. The CDR3 region has the DNA TGTGCCTCCAGGGGAAGAGGTGAAGCTTTCTTT. This gives the protein CASRGRGEAFF.

This clonotype came up many times. This rearrangement joins TRBV5-5 to TRBJ2-7; D gene unclear. Trimming pared 4 bases from V and 2 bases from J, leaving 10 bases between. The CDR3 runs to 13 residues. Germline CDR1 SGHKS, CDR2 YYEKEE (reference sequence). The CDR3 spells CASSPPGPYEQYF. The CDR3 coding sequence is TGTGCCAGCAGCCCGCCCGGGCCCTACGAGCAGTACTTC.

The chain employs TRBV6-1 and TRBJ2-7, with 7 positions matching TRBD1. Germline values: CDR1 MNHNS, CDR2 SASEGT. J was trimmed by 3 bases and V by 4 bases; bases with no gene match: 3. The CDR3 loop spans 13 amino acids. CDR3 sequence reads: CASSVGQYYEQYF. The CDR3 coding sequence is TGTGCCAGCAGTGTGGGACAGTACTACGAGCAGTACTTC.

At least ten counts were recorded for this clonotype. This chain connects TRBV7-9 to TRBJ1-2, with no clear D. Trimming cost V 4 bases and J 12 bases, with 12 bases left between them. Germline CDR1 and CDR2: SEHNR and FQNEAQ (reference sequence). This CDR3 is 11 amino acids long. DNA of the CDR3: TGTGCCAGCAGCTCTACGGACGGCAACACCTTC. Its translation: CASSSTDGNTF.

There are many counts of this clonotype. The V and J genes are TRBV20-1 and TRBJ2-3; 7 bases map to TRBD2. V shed 1 base and J 0 bases; nucleotides not matched to a gene: 1. The CDR3 sequence is 14 residues long. Looked up from germline, CDR1 is DFQATT and CDR2 is SNEGSKA (reference sequence). CDR3 sequence (DNA): TGCAGTGCTAGAGGTAGCGGGAGCACAGATACGCAGTATTTT. This translates into CSARGSGSTDTQYF.

There are many counts of this clonotype. The rearrangement links TRBV9 to TRBJ2-3, with D tentatively TRBD2 (5 bases). CDR1 is SGDLS and CDR2 is YYNGEE in the germline V gene. The CDR3 extends over 17 amino acids. The V end lost 2 bases, the J end lost 6 bases, and 22 bases lay between the germline ends. The CDR3: CASSVGNPRTPGDTQYF. The DNA for the CDR3 is TGTGCCAGCAGCGTCGGGAACCCAAGGACTCCGGGGGATACGCAGTATTTT. Full variable domain (remainder filled in from reference TRBV9 and TRBJ2-3): DSGVTQTPKHLITATGQRVTLRCSPRSGDLSVYWYQQSLDQGLQFLIQYYNGEERAKGNILERFSAQQFPDLHSELNLSSLELGDSALYFCASSVGNPRTPGDTQYFGPGTRLTVL.

This clonotype came up many times. CDR3 nucleotide sequence: TGTGCCAGCAGTTTACGGACCCCCTACGAGCAGTACTTC. It yields the protein CASSLRTPYEQYF. This chain uses TRBV28 with TRBJ2-7; D unclear. In germline, CDR1 is MDHEN, CDR2 SYDVKM. Trimming shortened V by 2 bases and J by 2 bases, and 7 bases separated the two germline ends. The CDR3 runs to 13 residues. The full variable domain, its missing parts supplied by reference TRBV28 and TRBJ2-7, is DVKVTQSSRYLVKRTGEKVFLECVQDMDHENMFWYRQDPGLGLRLIYFSYDVKMKEKGDIPEGYSVSREKKERFSLILESASTNQTSMYLCASSLRTPYEQYFGPGTRLTVT.

This clonotype has ten or more counts. The chain combines TRBV27 with TRBJ2-7; 10 nucleotides agree with TRBD1. CDR3 length equals 14 residues. CDR1 MNHEY and CDR2 SMNVEV come from the germline V gene (reference sequence). J was trimmed by 2 bases and V by 8 bases; bases with no gene match: 6. CDR3 region: CASSTGGRTYEQYF. Written as DNA, the CDR3 is TGTGCCAGCTCGACAGGGGGCCGTACCTACGAGCAGTACTTC.

The chain carries TRBV12-3 or TRBV12-4 and TRBJ1-5, with 8 bases fitting TRBD1. This CDR3 has 17 residues. DNA of the CDR3: TGTACCTGCAGTTTAATTACAGGGGGAAAGAGCAATCAGCCCCAGCATTTT. As protein: CTCSLITGGKSNQPQHF.

This clonotype was recorded at least ten times. The chain joins TRBV19 to TRBJ2-2; weak D call: TRBD2 (5 bases). Germline V lookup: CDR1 LNHDA, CDR2 SQIVND (reference sequence). Trimming pared 10 bases from V and 2 bases from J, leaving 14 bases between. The CDR3 loop spans 14 amino acids. For the CDR3, the DNA is TGTGCCACCAGAAAGAGGGTTAACACCGGGGAGCTGTTTTTT. Its protein product is CATRKRVNTGELFF.

This clonotype was seen at least ten times. The V gene is TRBV7-2, the J gene TRBJ1-1, with a weak D call TRBD1 (5 bases). Trimming left V 3 bases short and J 7 bases short, with 12 bases between. The CDR3 runs to 13 residues. Per germline, CDR1 SGHTA and CDR2 FQGNSA. The DNA of the CDR3 is TGTGCCAGCAGCTTGGAGTCAGGGTTTGAAGCTTTCTTT. Protein: CASSLESGFEAFF. The full variable domain, rest sourced from reference TRBV7-2 and TRBJ1-1, is GAGVSQSPSNKVTEKGKDVELRCDPISGHTALYWYRQSLGQGLEFLIYFQGNSAPDKSGLPSDRFSAERTGGSVSTLTIQRTQQEDSAVYLCASSLESGFEAFFGQGTRLTVV.

Many counts were recorded for this clonotype. The chain employs TRBV29-1 and TRBJ2-5; 8 bases map to TRBD2. The trim removed 1 base at V and 4 bases at J, leaving 11 bases unmatched. Germline CDR1 is SQVTM and CDR2 is ANQGSEA. CDR3 size: 16 residues. DNA of the CDR3: TGCAGCGTTGAAGCCCGACTCGGGGGGGCGAGAGAGACCCAGTACTTC. Residues: CSVEARLGGARETQYF.

This clonotype was counted ten times or more. V usage is TRBV5-1 and J usage is TRBJ2-1; the match to TRBD2 covers 9 bases. The CDR3 contains 14 residues. Germline CDR1 and CDR2: SGHRS and YFSETQ. V trimming: 4 bases; J trimming: 6 bases; junction bases outside the gene matches: 5. CDR3 in DNA: TGCGCCAGCAGCATAGCGGGAGAGCCCAATGAGCAGTTCTTC. Residues: CASSIAGEPNEQFF. Supplemented by reference TRBV5-1 and TRBJ2-1, the full variable domain reads KAGVTQTPRYLIKTRGQQVTLSCSPISGHRSVSWYQQTPGQGLQFLFEYFSETQRNKGNFPGRFSGRQFSNSRSEMNVSTLELGDSALYLCASSIAGEPNEQFFGPGTRLTVL.

This clonotype came up many times. The chain couples TRBV27 to TRBJ2-5; D may be TRBD2 (5 bases). Trimming shortened V by 7 bases and J by 2 bases, and 14 bases separated the two germline ends. Germline V lookup: CDR1 MNHEY, CDR2 SMNVEV (reference sequence). This CDR3 is 14 amino acids long. This chain's CDR3 is CASTSRGRQETQYF. CDR3 nucleotides: TGTGCCAGCACCTCTCGCGGGCGACAAGAGACCCAGTACTTC.

This clonotype occurred many times. This sequence joins TRBV20-1 and TRBJ2-3; 11 bases match TRBD2. Germline trimming cut 2 bases from V and 2 bases from J; bases unmatched to any gene: 3. CDR3 size: 15 residues. Germline V gene data show CDR1 as DFQATT and CDR2 as SNEGSKA (reference sequence). This chain's CDR3 is CSARSSGRLTDTQYF. The CDR3 DNA sequence: TGCAGTGCTAGATCTAGCGGGAGGCTCACAGATACGCAGTATTTT.

In regard to this clonotype: Possible read error: a much larger clone is one base away. The CDR3 nucleotides read TGTGCCAGCAGCTCCACCATCCTAGGGGCTGAAGCTTTCTTT. It codes for CASSSTILGAEAFF. The chain has TRBV7-9 and TRBJ1-1, with D tentatively TRBD1 (5 bases). The CDR3 spans 14 residues. The germline gives CDR1 SEHNR, CDR2 FQNEAQ (reference sequence). V was cut by 4 bases and J by 6 bases, with 15 bases left in between.

This clonotype has a count of ten or more. This chain connects TRBV29-1 to TRBJ2-7, with D perhaps matching TRBD1 (5 bases). V dropped 5 bases and J dropped 6 bases, with 23 bases sitting between them. The CDR3 length is 15 residues. The germline gives CDR1 SQVTM, CDR2 ANQGSEA. The CDR3 sequence is CSVQLLQGWGIEQYF. CDR3 DNA sequence: TGCAGCGTTCAACTTCTTCAGGGTTGGGGCATCGAGCAGTACTTC.

This clonotype was counted at least ten times. The chain employs TRBV9 and TRBJ2-1; 12 positions match TRBD2. Per the germline V gene, CDR1 is SGDLS and CDR2 is YYNGEE. V gave up 4 bases and J gave up 2 bases; unmatched junction bases: 7. This CDR3 region has 17 residues. For the CDR3, the DNA is TGTGCCAGCAGCTTCGGACTAGCGGGATTTGCCTACAATGAGCAGTTCTTC. Protein product: CASSFGLAGFAYNEQFF.

The sample holds many counts of this clonotype. The chain links TRBV5-8 to TRBJ2-2, with TRBD2 as a possible D gene (7 bases). Germline loops: CDR1 SGHTS, CDR2 YDEGEE. The CDR3 runs to 16 residues. V lost 1 base and J lost 6, with 16 bases in between. CDR3 residues: CASSLITGRGAGELFF. The CDR3 coding sequence is TGTGCCAGCAGCTTGATCACAGGGAGGGGGGCCGGGGAGCTGTTTTTT.

The J gene is TRBJ2-2, the V gene TRBV11-3; D remains ambiguous. CDR3 length: 14 amino acids. V lost 1 base and J lost 4, with 7 bases in between. Germline assignment: CDR1 SGHNT and CDR2 YENEEA. The CDR3 coding sequence is TGTGCCAGCAGCTTAGCAGTGGTCACCGGGGAGCTGTTTTTT. Protein product: CASSLAVVTGELFF.

This clonotype was recorded many times. The gene calls are TRBV20-1 and TRBJ1-1; 8 bases agree with TRBD1. The CDR3 extends over 14 amino acids. The germline V gene encodes CDR1 DFQATT and CDR2 SNEGSKA (reference sequence). The V and J ends lost 5 bases and 1 base, in that order; junction bases with no gene match: 6. The CDR3, as DNA: TGCAGTGCTGCAGGGGGCTATGGGAACACTGAAGCTTTCTTT. Protein sequence: CSAAGGYGNTEAFF.

Ten or more counts support this clonotype. The gene calls are TRBV15 and TRBJ2-5, with a weak D call TRBD1 (6 bases). The CDR3 is 16 amino acids. Germline loops: CDR1 LNHNV, CDR2 YYDKDF (reference sequence). The germline V and J ends were trimmed by 0 bases and 5 bases, with 16 bases remaining between them. CDR3 sequence (DNA): TGTGCCACCAGCAGAGAACGTGTCGCAGGGGCTGAGACCCAGTACTTC. Its protein is CATSRERVAGAETQYF.